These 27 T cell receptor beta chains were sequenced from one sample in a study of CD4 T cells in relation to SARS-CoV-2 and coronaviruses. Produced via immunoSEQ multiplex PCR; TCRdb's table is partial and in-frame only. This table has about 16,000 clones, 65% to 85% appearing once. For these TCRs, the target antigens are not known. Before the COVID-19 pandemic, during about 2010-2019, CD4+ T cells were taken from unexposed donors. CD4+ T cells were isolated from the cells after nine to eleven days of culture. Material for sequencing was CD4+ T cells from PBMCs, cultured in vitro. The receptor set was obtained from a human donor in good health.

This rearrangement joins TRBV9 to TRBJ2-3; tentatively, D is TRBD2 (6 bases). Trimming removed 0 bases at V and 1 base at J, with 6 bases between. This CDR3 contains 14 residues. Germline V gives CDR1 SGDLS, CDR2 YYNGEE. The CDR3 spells CASSVASGTDTQYF. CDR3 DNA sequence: TGTGCCAGCAGCGTAGCTAGCGGCACAGATACGCAGTATTTT.

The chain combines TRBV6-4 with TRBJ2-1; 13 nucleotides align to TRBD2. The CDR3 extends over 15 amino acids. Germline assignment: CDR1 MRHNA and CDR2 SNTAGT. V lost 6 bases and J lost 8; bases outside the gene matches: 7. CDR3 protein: CASRPLAGGFYEQFF. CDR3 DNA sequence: TGTGCCAGCAGACCACTAGCGGGAGGGTTTTATGAGCAGTTCTTC.

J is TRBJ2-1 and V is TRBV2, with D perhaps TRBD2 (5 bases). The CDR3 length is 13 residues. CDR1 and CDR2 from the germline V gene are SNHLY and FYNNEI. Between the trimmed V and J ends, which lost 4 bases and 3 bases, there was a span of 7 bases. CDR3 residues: CASSARGYNEQFF. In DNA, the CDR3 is TGTGCCAGCAGTGCCCGGGGCTACAATGAGCAGTTCTTC. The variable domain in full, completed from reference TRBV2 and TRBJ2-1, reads EPEVTQTPSHQVTQMGQEVILRCVPISNHLYFYWYRQILGQKVEFLVSFYNNEISEKSEIFDDQFSVERPDGSNFTLKIRSTKLEDSAMYFCASSARGYNEQFFGPGTRLTVL.

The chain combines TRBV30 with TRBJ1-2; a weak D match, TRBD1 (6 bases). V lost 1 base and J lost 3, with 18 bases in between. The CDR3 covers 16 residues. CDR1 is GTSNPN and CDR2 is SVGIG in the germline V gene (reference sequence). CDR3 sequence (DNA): TGTGCCTGGAGTGGGGGGGGCAGTGGTCCTGACTATGGCTACACCTTC. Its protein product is CAWSGGGSGPDYGYTF.

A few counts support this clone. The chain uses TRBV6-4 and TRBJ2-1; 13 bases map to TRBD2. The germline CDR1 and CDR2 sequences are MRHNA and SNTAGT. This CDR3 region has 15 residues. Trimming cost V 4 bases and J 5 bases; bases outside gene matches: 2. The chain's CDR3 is CASSAGTSGNNEQFF. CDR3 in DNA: TGTGCCAGCAGTGCCGGGACTAGCGGGAACAATGAGCAGTTCTTC.

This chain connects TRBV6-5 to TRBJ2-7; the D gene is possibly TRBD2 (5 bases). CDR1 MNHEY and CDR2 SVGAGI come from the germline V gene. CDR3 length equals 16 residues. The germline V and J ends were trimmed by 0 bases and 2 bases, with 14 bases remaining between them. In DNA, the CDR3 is TGTGCCAGCAGTTACTCGCAAGCGGATTATACCTACGAGCAGTACTTC. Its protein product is CASSYSQADYTYEQYF.

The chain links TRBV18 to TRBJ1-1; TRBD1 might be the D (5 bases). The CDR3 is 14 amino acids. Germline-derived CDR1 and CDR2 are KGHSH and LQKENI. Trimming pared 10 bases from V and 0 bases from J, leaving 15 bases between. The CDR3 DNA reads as TGTGCCATCCCCCGGGGACCGATGAACACTGAAGCTTTCTTT. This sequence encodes CAIPRGPMNTEAFF.

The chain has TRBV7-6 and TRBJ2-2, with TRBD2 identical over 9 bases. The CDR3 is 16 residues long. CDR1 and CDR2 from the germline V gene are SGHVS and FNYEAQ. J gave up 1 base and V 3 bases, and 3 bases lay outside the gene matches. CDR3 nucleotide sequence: TGTGCCAGCAGCTTTTCGACTAGCGGGAACACCGGGGAGCTGTTTTTT. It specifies CASSFSTSGNTGELFF.

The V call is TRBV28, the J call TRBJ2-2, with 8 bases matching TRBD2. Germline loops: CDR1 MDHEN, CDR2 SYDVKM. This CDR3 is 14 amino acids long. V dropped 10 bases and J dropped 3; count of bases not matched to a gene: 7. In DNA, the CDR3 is TGTGCCACCGTAAGCGGGAGCGACACCGGGGAGCTGTTTTTT. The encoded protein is CATVSGSDTGELFF.

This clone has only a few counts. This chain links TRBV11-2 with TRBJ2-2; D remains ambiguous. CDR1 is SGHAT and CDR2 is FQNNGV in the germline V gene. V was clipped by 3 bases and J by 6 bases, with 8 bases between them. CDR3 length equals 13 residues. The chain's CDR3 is CASSLGSAGELFF. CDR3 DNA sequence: TGTGCCAGCAGCTTGGGATCCGCCGGGGAGCTGTTTTTT. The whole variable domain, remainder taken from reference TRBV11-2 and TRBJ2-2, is EAGVAQSPRYKIIEKRQSVAFWCNPISGHATLYWYQQILGQGPKLLIQFQNNGVVDDSQLPKDRFSAERLKGVDSTLKIQPAKLEDSAVYLCASSLGSAGELFFGEGSRLTVL.

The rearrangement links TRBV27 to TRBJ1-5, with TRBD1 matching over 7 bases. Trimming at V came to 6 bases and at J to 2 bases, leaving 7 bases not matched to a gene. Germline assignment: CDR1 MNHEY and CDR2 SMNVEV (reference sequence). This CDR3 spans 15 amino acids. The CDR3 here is CASSVQGYGNQPQHF. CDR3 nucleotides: TGTGCCAGCAGCGTACAGGGGTATGGCAATCAGCCCCAGCATTTT.

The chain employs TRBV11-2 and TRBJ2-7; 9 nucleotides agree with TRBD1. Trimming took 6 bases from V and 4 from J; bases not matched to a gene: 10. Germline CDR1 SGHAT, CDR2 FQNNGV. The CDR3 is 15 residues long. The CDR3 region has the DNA TGTGCCAGCAGTTCAAACAGGGGGCGCGGATACGAGCAGTACTTC. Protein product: CASSSNRGRGYEQYF.

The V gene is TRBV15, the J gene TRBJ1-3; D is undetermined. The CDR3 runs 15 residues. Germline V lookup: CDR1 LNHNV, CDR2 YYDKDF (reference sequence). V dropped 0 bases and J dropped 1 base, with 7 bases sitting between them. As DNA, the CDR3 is TGTGCCACCAGCAGAGATTTTTTGTCTGGAAACACCATATATTTT. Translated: CATSRDFLSGNTIYF.

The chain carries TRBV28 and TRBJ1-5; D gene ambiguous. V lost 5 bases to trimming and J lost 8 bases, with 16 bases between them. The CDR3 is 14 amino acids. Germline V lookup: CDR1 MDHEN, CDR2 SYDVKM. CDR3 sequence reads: CASSTYTAVKPQHF. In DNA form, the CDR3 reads TGTGCCAGCAGTACATACACGGCGGTTAAGCCCCAGCATTTT.

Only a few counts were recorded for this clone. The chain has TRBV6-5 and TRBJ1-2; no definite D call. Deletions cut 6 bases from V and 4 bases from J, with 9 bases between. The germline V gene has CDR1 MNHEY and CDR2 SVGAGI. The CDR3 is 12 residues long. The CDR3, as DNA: TGTGCCAGCAGACACCTTCTCTATGGCTACACCTTC. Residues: CASRHLLYGYTF.

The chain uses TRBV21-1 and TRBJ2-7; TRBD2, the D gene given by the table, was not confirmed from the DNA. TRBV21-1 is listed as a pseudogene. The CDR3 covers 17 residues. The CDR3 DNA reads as TGTGCCAGCAGCAAACCCGAGACTAGCGGGAGAGGTGGGGAGCAGTACTTC. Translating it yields CASSKPETSGRGGEQYF.

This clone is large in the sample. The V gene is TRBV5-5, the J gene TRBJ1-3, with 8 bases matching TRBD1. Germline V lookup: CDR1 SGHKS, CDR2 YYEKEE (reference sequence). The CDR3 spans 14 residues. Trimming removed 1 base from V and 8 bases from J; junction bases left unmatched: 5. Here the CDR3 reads CASSLTGQGDTIYF. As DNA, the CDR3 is TGTGCCAGCAGCTTGACAGGACAGGGTGACACCATATATTTT.

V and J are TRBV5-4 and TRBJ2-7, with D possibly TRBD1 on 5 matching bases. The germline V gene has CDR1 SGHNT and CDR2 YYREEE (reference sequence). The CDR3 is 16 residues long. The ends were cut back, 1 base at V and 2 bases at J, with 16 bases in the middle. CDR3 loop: CASSLRRSGKTYEQYF. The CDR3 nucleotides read TGTGCCAGCAGCTTGCGGCGGTCAGGGAAGACCTACGAGCAGTACTTC. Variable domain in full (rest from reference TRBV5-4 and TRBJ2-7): ETGVTQSPTHLIKTRGQQVTLRCSSQSGHNTVSWYQQALGQGPQFIFQYYREEENGRGNFPPRFSGLQFPNYSSELNVNALELDDSALYLCASSLRRSGKTYEQYFGPGTRLTVT.

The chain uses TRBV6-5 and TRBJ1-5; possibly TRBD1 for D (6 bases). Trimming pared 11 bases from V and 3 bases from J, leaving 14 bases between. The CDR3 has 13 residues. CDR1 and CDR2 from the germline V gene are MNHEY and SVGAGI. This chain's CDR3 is CAVQGSPNQPQHF. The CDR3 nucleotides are TGTGCCGTCCAGGGGAGCCCCAATCAGCCCCAGCATTTT.

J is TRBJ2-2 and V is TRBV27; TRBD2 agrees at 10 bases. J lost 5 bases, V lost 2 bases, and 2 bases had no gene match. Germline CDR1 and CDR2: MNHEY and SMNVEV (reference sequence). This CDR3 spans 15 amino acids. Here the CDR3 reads CASSLLAGVTGELFF. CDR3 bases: TGTGCCAGCAGTTTACTAGCGGGAGTAACCGGGGAGCTGTTTTTT.

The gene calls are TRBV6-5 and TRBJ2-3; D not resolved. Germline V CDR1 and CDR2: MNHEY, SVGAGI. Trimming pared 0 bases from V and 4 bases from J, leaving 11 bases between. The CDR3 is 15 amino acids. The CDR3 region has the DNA TGTGCCAGCAGTTACTCCAGGTCCATCCCAGATACGCAGTATTTT. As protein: CASSYSRSIPDTQYF.

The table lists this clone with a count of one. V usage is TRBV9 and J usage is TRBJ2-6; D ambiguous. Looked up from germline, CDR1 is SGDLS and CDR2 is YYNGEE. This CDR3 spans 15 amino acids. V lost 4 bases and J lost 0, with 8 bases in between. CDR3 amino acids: CASSLSNSGANVLTF. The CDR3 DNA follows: TGTGCCAGCAGCCTAAGTAACTCTGGGGCCAACGTCCTGACTTTC.

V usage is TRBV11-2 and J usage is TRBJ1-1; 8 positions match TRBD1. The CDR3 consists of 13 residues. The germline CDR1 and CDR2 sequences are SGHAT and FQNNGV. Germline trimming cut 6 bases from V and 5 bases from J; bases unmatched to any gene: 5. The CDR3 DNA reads TGTGCCAGCAGATCAACAGGGGGGACTGAAGCTTTCTTT. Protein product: CASRSTGGTEAFF.

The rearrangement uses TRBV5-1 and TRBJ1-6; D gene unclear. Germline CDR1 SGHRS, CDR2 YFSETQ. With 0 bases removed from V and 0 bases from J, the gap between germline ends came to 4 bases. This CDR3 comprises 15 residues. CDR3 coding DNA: TGCGCCAGCAGCTTGGCAGGCTCCTATAATTCACCCCTCCACTTT. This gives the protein CASSLAGSYNSPLHF. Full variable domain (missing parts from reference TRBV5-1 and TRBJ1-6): KAGVTQTPRYLIKTRGQQVTLSCSPISGHRSVSWYQQTPGQGLQFLFEYFSETQRNKGNFPGRFSGRQFSNSRSEMNVSTLELGDSALYLCASSLAGSYNSPLHFGNGTRLTVT.

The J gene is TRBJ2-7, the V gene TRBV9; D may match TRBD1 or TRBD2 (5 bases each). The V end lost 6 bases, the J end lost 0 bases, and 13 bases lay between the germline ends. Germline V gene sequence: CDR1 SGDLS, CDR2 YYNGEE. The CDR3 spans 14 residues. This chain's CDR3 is CASTVSGSSYEQYF. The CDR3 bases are TGTGCCAGCACCGTGTCAGGGAGCTCCTACGAGCAGTACTTC.

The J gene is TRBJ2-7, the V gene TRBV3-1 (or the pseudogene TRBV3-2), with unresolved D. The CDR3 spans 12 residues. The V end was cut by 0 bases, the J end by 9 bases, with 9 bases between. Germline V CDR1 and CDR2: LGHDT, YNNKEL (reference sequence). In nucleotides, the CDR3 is TGTGCCAGCAGCCAAGATGACACAGTGCAGTACTTC. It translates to CASSQDDTVQYF.

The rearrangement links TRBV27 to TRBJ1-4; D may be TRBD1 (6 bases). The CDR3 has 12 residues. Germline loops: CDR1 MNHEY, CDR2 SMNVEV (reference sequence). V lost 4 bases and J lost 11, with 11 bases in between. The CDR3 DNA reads TGTGCCAGCAGTTACCCAGGACAGAAACTGTTTTTT. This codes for CASSYPGQKLFF.